This T cell receptor (beta chain) was observed in a study of CD8 T cells in Susac syndrome. RNA was extracted with the RNeasy kit, and a quantity of about 0.45 to 1 ug was reverse transcribed using random hexamers. TCRdb redid the calling of the immunoSEQ multiplex PCR reads with MiXCR, one entry per CDR3 protein. The data hold roughly 89,000 distinct CDR3 sequences, with roughly 96% observed a single time. Germline V gene sequence: CDR1 LGHDT, CDR2 YNNKEL (reference sequence). The CDR3 length is 14 residues. V was clipped by 6 bases and J by 2 bases; unmatched bases: 6. Diagnostic criteria for definite or probable disease, in their recently defined form, were met by the patients with Susac syndrome.

Source material: CD8+ T cells from PBMCs. This chain joins TRBV3-1 and TRBJ2-7, with 8 bases lining up with TRBD1. The source of this sequence is a human donor with Susac syndrome. The CDR3 nucleotides read TGTGCCAGCAGTCCCGGACAGGGTACCTACGAGCAGTACTTC. Amino acid sequence: CASSPGQGTYEQYF.